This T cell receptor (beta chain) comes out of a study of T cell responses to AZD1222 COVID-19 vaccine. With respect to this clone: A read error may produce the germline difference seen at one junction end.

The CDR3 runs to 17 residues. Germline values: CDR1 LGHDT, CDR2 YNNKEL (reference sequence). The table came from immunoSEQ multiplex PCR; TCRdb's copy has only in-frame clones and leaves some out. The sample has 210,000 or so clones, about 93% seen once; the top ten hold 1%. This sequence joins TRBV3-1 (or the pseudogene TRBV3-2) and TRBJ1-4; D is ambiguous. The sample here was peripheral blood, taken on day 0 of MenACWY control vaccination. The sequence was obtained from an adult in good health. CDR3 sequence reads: CASSQWTHGGPKEKLFF. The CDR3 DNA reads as TGTGCCAGCAGCCAATGGACTCATGGAGGGCCTAAAGAAAAACTGTTTTTT.